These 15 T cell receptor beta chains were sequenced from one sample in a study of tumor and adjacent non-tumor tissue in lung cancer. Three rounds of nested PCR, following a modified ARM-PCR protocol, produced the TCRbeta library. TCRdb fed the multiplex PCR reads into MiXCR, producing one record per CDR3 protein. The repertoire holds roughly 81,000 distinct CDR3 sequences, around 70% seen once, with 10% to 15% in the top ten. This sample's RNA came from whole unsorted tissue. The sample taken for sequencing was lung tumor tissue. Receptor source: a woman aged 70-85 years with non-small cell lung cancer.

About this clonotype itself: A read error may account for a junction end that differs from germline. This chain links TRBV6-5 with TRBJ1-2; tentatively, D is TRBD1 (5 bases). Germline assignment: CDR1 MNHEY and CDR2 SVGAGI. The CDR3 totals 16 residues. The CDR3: CSSRQGGQGANYGYTF. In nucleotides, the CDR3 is TGTTCCAGCAGGCAGGGCGGGCAGGGAGCTAACTATGGCTACACCTTC.

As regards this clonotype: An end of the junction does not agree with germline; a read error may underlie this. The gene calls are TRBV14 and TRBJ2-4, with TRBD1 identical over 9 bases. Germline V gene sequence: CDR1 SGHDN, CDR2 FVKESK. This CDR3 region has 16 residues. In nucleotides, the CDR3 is TGTCCCAGCAGCCAAGACAGGGGGATTGCCAAAAACATTCAGCAGTTC. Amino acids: CPSSQDRGIAKNIQQF.

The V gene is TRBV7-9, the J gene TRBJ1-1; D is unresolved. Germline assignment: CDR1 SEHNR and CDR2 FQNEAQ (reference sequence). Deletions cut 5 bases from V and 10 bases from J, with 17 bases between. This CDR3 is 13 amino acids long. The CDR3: CASSPPVGRRAFF. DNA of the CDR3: TGTGCCAGCAGCCCGCCGGTCGGGCGCCGAGCTTTCTTT.

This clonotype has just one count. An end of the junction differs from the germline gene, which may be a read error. This CDR3 is CASNLDLTNTEAFF. For the CDR3, the DNA is TGTGCCAGCAACCTGGACCTCACGAACACAGAAGCTTTCTTT. The chain has TRBV5-6 and TRBJ1-1; D unresolved. The CDR3 sequence is 14 residues long. Looked up from germline, CDR1 is SGHDT and CDR2 is YYEEEE.

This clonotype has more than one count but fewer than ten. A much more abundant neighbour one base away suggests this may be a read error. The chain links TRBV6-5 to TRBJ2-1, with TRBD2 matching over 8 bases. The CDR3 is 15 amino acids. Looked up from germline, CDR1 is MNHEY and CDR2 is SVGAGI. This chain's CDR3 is CAGRDLAGWGHEQFF. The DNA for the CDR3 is TGTGCCGGCAGGGATCTAGCGGGTTGGGGTCATGAGCAGTTCTTC.

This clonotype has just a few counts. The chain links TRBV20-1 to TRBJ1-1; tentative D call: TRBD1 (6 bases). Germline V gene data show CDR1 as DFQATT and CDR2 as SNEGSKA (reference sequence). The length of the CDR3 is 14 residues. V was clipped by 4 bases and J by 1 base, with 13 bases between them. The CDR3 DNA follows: TGCAGTGCTAATACAGGGTATGGGAACACTGAAGCTTTCTTT. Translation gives CSANTGYGNTEAFF.

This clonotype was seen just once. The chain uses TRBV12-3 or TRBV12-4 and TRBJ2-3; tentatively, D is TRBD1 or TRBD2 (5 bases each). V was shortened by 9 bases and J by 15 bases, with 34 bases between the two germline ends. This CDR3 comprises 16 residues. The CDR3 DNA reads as TGTGCCAGTAGACCCGACAGACGGGGCAGCACAGATACGCGCTATTTT. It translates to CASRPDRRGSTDTRYF.

The CDR3 sequence is CASSEGLAYKPYF. CDR3 sequence (DNA): TGTGCCAGCAGTGAGGGACTAGCCTACAAGCCGTACTTC. The genes are TRBV6-1 and TRBJ2-7; 9 positions match TRBD2. Germline lookup yields CDR1 MNHNS and CDR2 SASEGT. With V trimmed by 3 bases and J by 12 bases, 9 bases remained unmatched. CDR3 length equals 13 residues.

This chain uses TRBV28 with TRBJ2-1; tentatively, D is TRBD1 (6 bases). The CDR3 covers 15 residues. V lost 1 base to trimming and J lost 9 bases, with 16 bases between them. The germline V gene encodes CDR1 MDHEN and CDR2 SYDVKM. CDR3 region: CASSLYFPTDSEQFF. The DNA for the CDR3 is TGTGCCAGCAGTTTATACTTTCCTACGGACAGTGAGCAGTTCTTC.

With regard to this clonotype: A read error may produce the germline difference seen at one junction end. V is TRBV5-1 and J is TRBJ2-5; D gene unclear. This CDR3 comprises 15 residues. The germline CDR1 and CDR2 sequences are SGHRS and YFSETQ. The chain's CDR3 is CARSLRSVAQETQYF. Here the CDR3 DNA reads TGTGCCCGCAGCTTGAGGTCGGTGGCACAAGAGACCCAGTACTTC. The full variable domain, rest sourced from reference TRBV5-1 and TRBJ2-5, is KAGVTQTPRYLIKTRGQQVTLSCSPISGHRSVSWYQQTPGQGLQFLFEYFSETQRNKGNFPGRFSGRQFSNSRSEMNVSTLELGDSALYLCARSLRSVAQETQYFGPGTRLLVL.

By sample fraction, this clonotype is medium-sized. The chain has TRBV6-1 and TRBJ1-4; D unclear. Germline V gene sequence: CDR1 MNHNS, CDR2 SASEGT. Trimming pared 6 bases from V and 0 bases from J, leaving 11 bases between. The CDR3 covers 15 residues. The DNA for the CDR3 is TGTGCCAGCAGGGACGGATCAGCAACTAATGAAAAACTGTTTTTT. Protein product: CASRDGSATNEKLFF.

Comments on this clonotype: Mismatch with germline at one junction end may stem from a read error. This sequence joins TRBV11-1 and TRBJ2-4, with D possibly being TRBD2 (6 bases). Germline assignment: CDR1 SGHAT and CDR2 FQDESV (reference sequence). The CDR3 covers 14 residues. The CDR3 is CASSSGVVKNIKYF. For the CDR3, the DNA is TGTGCAAGCAGTTCGGGGGTGGTCAAAAACATTAAGTACTTC.

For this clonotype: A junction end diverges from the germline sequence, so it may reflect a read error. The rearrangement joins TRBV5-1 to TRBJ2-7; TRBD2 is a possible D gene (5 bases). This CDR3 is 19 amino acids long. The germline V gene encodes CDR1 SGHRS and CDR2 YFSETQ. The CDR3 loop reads CASCLAARGGVGKSYEQYF. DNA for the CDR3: TGCGCCAGCTGCTTGGCGGCTCGGGGTGGGGTAGGGAAATCCTACGAGCAGTACTTC.

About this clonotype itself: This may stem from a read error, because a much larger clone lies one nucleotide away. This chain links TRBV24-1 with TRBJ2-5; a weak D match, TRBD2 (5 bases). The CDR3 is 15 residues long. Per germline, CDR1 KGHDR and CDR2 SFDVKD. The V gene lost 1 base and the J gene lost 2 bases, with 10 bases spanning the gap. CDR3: CATSDFTREQETQYF. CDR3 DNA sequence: TGTGCCACCAGTGATTTTACTAGAGAACAAGAGACCCAGTACTTC.

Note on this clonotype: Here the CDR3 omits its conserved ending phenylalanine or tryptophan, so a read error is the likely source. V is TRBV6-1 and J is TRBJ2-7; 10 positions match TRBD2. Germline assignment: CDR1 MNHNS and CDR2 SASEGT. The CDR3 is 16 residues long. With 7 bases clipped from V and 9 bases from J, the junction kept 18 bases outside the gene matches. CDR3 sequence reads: CASTRQPLAGMDVQYS. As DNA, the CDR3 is TGTGCCAGCACCCGCCAACCACTAGCGGGAATGGACGTGCAGTACTCC.